The rows below give T cell receptor beta chains drawn from one sample of a study of T-cell reconstitution after alpha-beta-depleted transplantation in children. TCRdb ran MiXCR on the PCR reads and lists one entry per CDR3 protein. The sample consists of about a million distinct CDR3 sequences, about 30% of them appearing once. The source material was PBMCs, mostly from graft donor cells, sampled 360 days after TCRalphabeta/CD19-depleted stem cell transplant. These receptor sequences come from a boy younger than two who had a stem cell transplant for SCID, so the T cells may come from the graft donor. CDR3s include the opening cysteine and the closing phenylalanine or tryptophan. Each record gives: V gene, J gene, D gene, clone size, CDR3 DNA, CDR3 protein. D genes are given only for firm matches. Where a row states a size, it is once, few, many or the class of an expanded clone; other rows omit it.

v_gene: TRBV12-3/TRBV12-4
j_gene: TRBJ1-1
d_gene: .
abundance: .
CDR3nt: TGTACCTTCTGTTTAGCCGGGCTGAACACTGAAGCTTTCTTT
CDR3aa: CTFCLAGLNTEAFF

v_gene: TRBV20-1
j_gene: TRBJ2-7
d_gene: .
abundance: few
CDR3nt: TGCAGTGCTAGTAAATCAACCTACGAGCAGTACTTC
CDR3aa: CSASKSTYEQYF

v_gene: TRBV20-1
j_gene: TRBJ2-3
d_gene: .
abundance: few
CDR3nt: TGCAGTGCTAGAGATTTGACGACTAGTTCGGATACGCAGTATTTT
CDR3aa: CSARDLTTSSDTQYF

v_gene: TRBV5-1
j_gene: TRBJ1-2
d_gene: .
abundance: few
CDR3nt: TGCGCCAGTACACTCACGGGGCATGGCTACACCTTC
CDR3aa: CASTLTGHGYTF

v_gene: TRBV27
j_gene: TRBJ2-1
d_gene: .
abundance: .
CDR3nt: TGTGCCAGCAGTTTACTAGGGTCGGGCGGGCCGGGCAATGAGCAGTTCTTC
CDR3aa: CASSLLGSGGPGNEQFF

v_gene: TRBV5-1
j_gene: TRBJ2-1
d_gene: .
abundance: few
CDR3nt: TGCGCCAGCAGACGGGAGAATGAGCAGTTCTTC
CDR3aa: CASRRENEQFF

v_gene: TRBV29-1
j_gene: TRBJ2-7
d_gene: .
abundance: few
CDR3nt: TGCAGCGTGACAGTCTCCTACGAGCAGTACTTC
CDR3aa: CSVTVSYEQYF

v_gene: TRBV5-1
j_gene: TRBJ2-3
d_gene: .
abundance: many
CDR3nt: TGCGCCAGCAGCTTCGGGGTGACAGATACGCAGTATTTT
CDR3aa: CASSFGVTDTQYF

v_gene: TRBV4-1
j_gene: TRBJ1-2
d_gene: .
abundance: few
CDR3nt: TGCGCCAGCAGCCAACTTGCGACAGTAAACGGCTACACCTTC
CDR3aa: CASSQLATVNGYTF

v_gene: TRBV15
j_gene: TRBJ1-3
d_gene: .
abundance: .
CDR3nt: TGTGCCACCAGCACGGCCTCTGGAAACACCATATATTTT
CDR3aa: CATSTASGNTIYF

v_gene: TRBV4-2
j_gene: TRBJ2-2
d_gene: .
abundance: .
CDR3nt: TGTGCCAGCAGCCCGGCCTTGAGCCTCTCGTTGGGCACCGGGGAGCTGTTTTTT
CDR3aa: CASSPALSLSLGTGELFF

v_gene: TRBV12-3/TRBV12-4
j_gene: TRBJ1-1
d_gene: .
abundance: .
CDR3nt: TGTGCCAGCAGCCATGCTAGGGGCGTAGGTTTGGAAGCTTTCTTT
CDR3aa: CASSHARGVGLEAFF

v_gene: TRBV7-9
j_gene: TRBJ2-7
d_gene: TRBD1
abundance: .
CDR3nt: TGTGCCAGCAGCTTAGACGGACAGGGCCGGGAGCAGTACTTC
CDR3aa: CASSLDGQGREQYF

v_gene: TRBV28
j_gene: TRBJ2-4
d_gene: .
abundance: few
CDR3nt: TGTGCCAGCATTTCCGGGGGTGGCAACATTCAGTACTTC
CDR3aa: CASISGGGNIQYF

v_gene: TRBV6-2/TRBV6-3
j_gene: TRBJ2-7
d_gene: .
abundance: once
CDR3nt: TGTGCCAGCAGAAGGCCGGGAAGCCTCTCCTACGAGCAGTACTTC
CDR3aa: CASRRPGSLSYEQYF

v_gene: TRBV6-1
j_gene: TRBJ2-3
d_gene: .
abundance: few
CDR3nt: TGTGCCAGCAGCGAGGGATTGGGGGGCACAGATACGCAGTATTTT
CDR3aa: CASSEGLGGTDTQYF

v_gene: TRBV3-1
j_gene: TRBJ2-5
d_gene: TRBD2
abundance: .
CDR3nt: TGTGCCAGCAGCCAGTCTAGCGGGGCCGGGGAGACCCAGTACTTC
CDR3aa: CASSQSSGAGETQYF

v_gene: TRBV20-1
j_gene: TRBJ2-7
d_gene: .
abundance: few
CDR3nt: TGCAGTGCTAGAGGGCAGGAGAACTCCTACGAGCAGTACTTC
CDR3aa: CSARGQENSYEQYF

v_gene: TRBV20-1
j_gene: TRBJ2-5
d_gene: .
abundance: few
CDR3nt: TGCAGTGCTTTAGTGGGAGAGACCCAGTACTTC
CDR3aa: CSALVGETQYF

v_gene: TRBV20-1
j_gene: TRBJ2-1
d_gene: TRBD2
abundance: few
CDR3nt: TGCAGTCCAAGCGGGGGGAACTACAATGAGCAGTTCTTC
CDR3aa: CSPSGGNYNEQFF

v_gene: TRBV2
j_gene: TRBJ2-6
d_gene: .
abundance: .
CDR3nt: TGTGCCAGCAGGATGAGGGTTGGGGCCAACGTCCTGACTTTC
CDR3aa: CASRMRVGANVLTF

v_gene: TRBV20-1
j_gene: TRBJ2-7
d_gene: .
abundance: .
CDR3nt: TGCAGTGCCACGTTTGCGGGCCATGGGTTGGGGGAGCAGTACTTC
CDR3aa: CSATFAGHGLGEQYF

v_gene: TRBV5-6
j_gene: TRBJ2-7
d_gene: TRBD1
abundance: .
CDR3nt: TGTGCCATGGGCTTGTTTATTGGGACAGGGAGTTTAGGGGGATCCTACGAGCAGTACTTC
CDR3aa: CAMGLFIGTGSLGGSYEQYF

v_gene: TRBV24-1
j_gene: TRBJ2-2
d_gene: .
abundance: few
CDR3nt: TGTGCCACCAGTGATTACAGGGAAGGCGGGGAGCTGTTTTTT
CDR3aa: CATSDYREGGELFF

v_gene: TRBV5-1
j_gene: TRBJ1-2
d_gene: .
abundance: .
CDR3nt: TGCGCCAGCAGTACTCGGGGGCCCAACTATGGCTACACCTTC
CDR3aa: CASSTRGPNYGYTF

v_gene: TRBV5-1
j_gene: TRBJ2-2
d_gene: TRBD2
abundance: .
CDR3nt: TGCGCCAGCAGGCCATGGGGGCTAGCGGGGGCCACCGGGGAGCTGTTTTTT
CDR3aa: CASRPWGLAGATGELFF

v_gene: TRBV6-1
j_gene: TRBJ1-2
d_gene: .
abundance: few
CDR3nt: TGTGCCAGCAGTCCCACGTACGGCTATGGCTACACCTTC
CDR3aa: CASSPTYGYGYTF

v_gene: TRBV6-2/TRBV6-3
j_gene: TRBJ2-7
d_gene: TRBD2
abundance: .
CDR3nt: TGTGCCAGCAGCTATCCGGGACTAGACGGCGACGAGCAGTACTTC
CDR3aa: CASSYPGLDGDEQYF

v_gene: TRBV27
j_gene: TRBJ2-3
d_gene: .
abundance: once
CDR3nt: TGTGCCAGCACCTCGGGACTCTCGCGGGATACGCAGTATTTT
CDR3aa: CASTSGLSRDTQYF

v_gene: TRBV12-3/TRBV12-4
j_gene: TRBJ2-3
d_gene: TRBD1
abundance: .
CDR3nt: TGTGCCAGCAGTAATCCGGGACAGGGAGCAGATACGCAGTATTTT
CDR3aa: CASSNPGQGADTQYF

v_gene: TRBV29-1
j_gene: TRBJ2-7
d_gene: .
abundance: many
CDR3nt: TGCAGCGTTGAGGGCGGCTACGAGCAGTACTTC
CDR3aa: CSVEGGYEQYF

v_gene: TRBV7-2
j_gene: TRBJ2-1
d_gene: TRBD2
abundance: .
CDR3nt: TGTGCCAGCAGTTTTACTAGCGGGCGACTTTACAATGTGCAGTTCTTC
CDR3aa: CASSFTSGRLYNVQFF

v_gene: TRBV6-1
j_gene: TRBJ1-2
d_gene: .
abundance: few
CDR3nt: TGTGCCAGCACGGAGGGGAGTCACTATGGCTACACCTTC
CDR3aa: CASTEGSHYGYTF

v_gene: TRBV10-3
j_gene: TRBJ2-5
d_gene: .
abundance: .
CDR3nt: TGTGCCATCAGCGTCAGATTAACAGCTCAAGAGACCCAGTACTTC
CDR3aa: CAISVRLTAQETQYF

v_gene: TRBV5-4
j_gene: TRBJ2-2
d_gene: TRBD2
abundance: few
CDR3nt: TGTGCCAGCAGCTTGTTGATGACTAGCGGGGGAACGAACACCGGGGAGCTGTTTTTT
CDR3aa: CASSLLMTSGGTNTGELFF

v_gene: TRBV5-1
j_gene: TRBJ2-1
d_gene: .
abundance: .
CDR3nt: TGTGCCAGCAGCTTGGGACTGGCAAGCTCCTACAATGAGCAGTTCTTC
CDR3aa: CASSLGLASSYNEQFF

v_gene: TRBV29-1
j_gene: TRBJ2-5
d_gene: TRBD1
abundance: few
CDR3nt: TGCAGCGCCTTACCCCAGGGGGCGACGGAGACCCAGTACTTC
CDR3aa: CSALPQGATETQYF

v_gene: TRBV7-9
j_gene: TRBJ2-1
d_gene: TRBD2
abundance: .
CDR3nt: TGTGCCAGCAGTACCGTTAGCGGGGGGCGTTACAATGAGCAGTTCTTC
CDR3aa: CASSTVSGGRYNEQFF

v_gene: TRBV12-3/TRBV12-4
j_gene: TRBJ2-5
d_gene: TRBD2
abundance: .
CDR3nt: TGTGCCAGCAGACTCGGGACTAGCGGGGGGCAAGAGACCCAGTACTTC
CDR3aa: CASRLGTSGGQETQYF

v_gene: TRBV19
j_gene: TRBJ2-7
d_gene: .
abundance: few
CDR3nt: TGTGCCAGTGCATACGAGCAGTACTTC
CDR3aa: CASAYEQYF

v_gene: TRBV20-1
j_gene: TRBJ1-1
d_gene: TRBD1
abundance: .
CDR3nt: TGCAGTGCTCCGCAGATAGACAGGGAGGAAGCTTTCTTT
CDR3aa: CSAPQIDREEAFF

v_gene: TRBV29-1
j_gene: TRBJ2-5
d_gene: TRBD1
abundance: .
CDR3nt: TGCAGCGTAGCCGGACAGGCCCTAGAGACCCAGTACTTC
CDR3aa: CSVAGQALETQYF

v_gene: TRBV4-2
j_gene: TRBJ2-4
d_gene: .
abundance: .
CDR3nt: TGTGCCAGCAGCCAAGAGGCCCCCAGGACGGAGGGAGGAAACATTCAGTACTTC
CDR3aa: CASSQEAPRTEGGNIQYF

v_gene: TRBV5-1
j_gene: TRBJ2-5
d_gene: .
abundance: few
CDR3nt: TGCGCCAGCAGCTGGTCAGGGCCGGGGCAAGAGACCCAGTACTTC
CDR3aa: CASSWSGPGQETQYF

v_gene: TRBV12-5
j_gene: TRBJ1-1
d_gene: .
abundance: few
CDR3nt: TGTGCTAGTGGGGGCGGGGGGGACACTGAAGCTTTCTTT
CDR3aa: CASGGGGDTEAFF

v_gene: TRBV9
j_gene: TRBJ2-7
d_gene: TRBD2
abundance: .
CDR3nt: TGTGCCAGCAGCGCGGGGGGGGGACACCTCTACGAGCAGTACTTC
CDR3aa: CASSAGGGHLYEQYF

v_gene: TRBV20-1
j_gene: TRBJ2-7
d_gene: .
abundance: .
CDR3nt: TGCAGTGCTAGAGCAGAGGCAGGGGCAGGGTACGAGCAGTACTTC
CDR3aa: CSARAEAGAGYEQYF

v_gene: TRBV9
j_gene: TRBJ2-1
d_gene: TRBD1
abundance: .
CDR3nt: TGTGCCAGCAGCCCGACAGGGGTGGGGGACAATGAGCAGTTCTTC
CDR3aa: CASSPTGVGDNEQFF

v_gene: TRBV7-9
j_gene: TRBJ2-1
d_gene: .
abundance: few
CDR3nt: TGTGCCAGCAGCTTAGCGAGGGGTCAGAGCTCCTACAATGAGCAGTTCTTC
CDR3aa: CASSLARGQSSYNEQFF

v_gene: TRBV28
j_gene: TRBJ2-1
d_gene: .
abundance: .
CDR3nt: TGTGCCAGCGGCCCGGGATCTCCAGCGGTGGGGGAGCAGTTCTTC
CDR3aa: CASGPGSPAVGEQFF

v_gene: TRBV5-6
j_gene: TRBJ1-2
d_gene: .
abundance: few
CDR3nt: TGTGCCAGCAGGAGAAACTATGGCTACACCTTC
CDR3aa: CASRRNYGYTF

v_gene: TRBV5-1
j_gene: TRBJ2-1
d_gene: .
abundance: few
CDR3nt: TGCGCCAGCAGCCCTTTTTCCCCGGGCCAGGGCGATGAGCAGTTCTTC
CDR3aa: CASSPFSPGQGDEQFF

v_gene: TRBV20-1
j_gene: TRBJ1-5
d_gene: TRBD1
abundance: .
CDR3nt: TGCAGTGCTAGAGAAAAGACAGGGGGCGGGAATCAGCCCCAGCATTTT
CDR3aa: CSAREKTGGGNQPQHF

v_gene: TRBV7-3
j_gene: TRBJ2-2
d_gene: .
abundance: .
CDR3nt: TGTGCCAGCAGCCCGCACCCTGGCACCGGGGAGCTGTTTTTT
CDR3aa: CASSPHPGTGELFF

v_gene: TRBV30
j_gene: TRBJ2-2
d_gene: .
abundance: few
CDR3nt: TGTGCCTGGAGTGTCGCATGGGAGACCGGGGAGCTGTTTTTT
CDR3aa: CAWSVAWETGELFF

v_gene: TRBV12-3/TRBV12-4
j_gene: TRBJ2-7
d_gene: .
abundance: many
CDR3nt: TGTGCCAGCAGTTTAGCGGGGCGGGAGCAGTACTTC
CDR3aa: CASSLAGREQYF

v_gene: TRBV20-1
j_gene: TRBJ2-3
d_gene: TRBD2
abundance: .
CDR3nt: TGCAGTGCCCCGACTAGCGGGAGCACAGATACGCAGTATTTT
CDR3aa: CSAPTSGSTDTQYF

v_gene: TRBV15
j_gene: TRBJ2-2
d_gene: TRBD1
abundance: few
CDR3nt: TGTGCCACTTCGGGACAGGGAGAGAACACCGGGGAGCTGTTTTTT
CDR3aa: CATSGQGENTGELFF

v_gene: TRBV20-1
j_gene: TRBJ1-3
d_gene: .
abundance: .
CDR3nt: TGCAGTGCTAGGGATGGAAACACCATATATTTT
CDR3aa: CSARDGNTIYF